The sequence of this T cell receptor beta chain was determined in a study of T cells after yellow fever vaccination. This clonotype was seen a handful of times. At one end the junction does not follow the germline gene, possibly because of a read error. MiXCR was run by TCRdb on the 5' RACE reads, yielding one entry per CDR3 protein. In the table there are under 700,000 distinct CDR3 sequences, about 15% of which are singletons. The CDR3 consists of 17 residues. Germline CDR1 and CDR2: MGHRA and YSYEKL. This specimen consisted of PBMCs, obtained around 5 days after the first yellow fever vaccination. This receptor was identified in a man aged 18-30 years who received the YFV17D yellow fever vaccine. The gene calls are TRBV4-1 and TRBJ1-2, with D hard to call. CDR3 bases: TGCGCCAGCAGCCACCGGTCATTGGCCGTGCCCAACGAAAACACGGCCTTC. The encoded protein is CASSHRSLAVPNENTAF.